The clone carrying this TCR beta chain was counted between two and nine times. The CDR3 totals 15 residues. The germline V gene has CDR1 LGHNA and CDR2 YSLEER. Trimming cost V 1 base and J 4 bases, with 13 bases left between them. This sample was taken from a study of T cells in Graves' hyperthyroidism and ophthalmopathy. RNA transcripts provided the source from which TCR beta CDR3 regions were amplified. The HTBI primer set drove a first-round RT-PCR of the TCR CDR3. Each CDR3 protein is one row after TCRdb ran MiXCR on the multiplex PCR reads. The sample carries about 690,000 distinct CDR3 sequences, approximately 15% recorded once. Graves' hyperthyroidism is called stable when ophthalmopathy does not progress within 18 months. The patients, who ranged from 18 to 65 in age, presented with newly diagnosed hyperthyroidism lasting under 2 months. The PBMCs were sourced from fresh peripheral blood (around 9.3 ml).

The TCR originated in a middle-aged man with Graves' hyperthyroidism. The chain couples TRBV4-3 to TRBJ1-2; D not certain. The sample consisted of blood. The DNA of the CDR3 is TGCGCCAGCAGCCAAGCACGGGAGATCTTCTATGGCTACACCTTC. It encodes CASSQAREIFYGYTF.